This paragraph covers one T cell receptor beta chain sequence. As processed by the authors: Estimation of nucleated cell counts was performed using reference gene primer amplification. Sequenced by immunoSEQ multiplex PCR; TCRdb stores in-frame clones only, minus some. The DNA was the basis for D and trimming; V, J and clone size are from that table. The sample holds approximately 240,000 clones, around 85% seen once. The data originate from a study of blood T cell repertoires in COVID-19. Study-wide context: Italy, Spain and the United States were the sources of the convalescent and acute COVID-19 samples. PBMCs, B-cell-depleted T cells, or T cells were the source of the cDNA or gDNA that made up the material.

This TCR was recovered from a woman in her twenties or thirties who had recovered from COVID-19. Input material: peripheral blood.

CDR3 loop: CASSPGGGWDQPQHF. The CDR3 nucleotides are TGTGCCAGCAGTCCTGGAGGTGGTTGGGATCAGCCCCAGCATTTT. The V call is TRBV6-5, the J call TRBJ1-5; D gene unclear. The germline gives CDR1 MNHEY, CDR2 SVGAGI. The CDR3 has 15 residues. V lost 5 bases to trimming and J lost 5 bases, with 16 bases between them.